The clone carrying this TCR beta chain was seen many times. The assay was immunoSEQ multiplex PCR, and TCRdb's table has in-frame clones only and misses some. This repertoire holds about 52,000 clones, and none appear only once. The data stem from a study of T cell clonality in common variable immunodeficiency. The sequenced sample consisted of peripheral blood mononuclear cells. The TCR was taken from a person aged 18 to 75 in good health.

CDR3 bases read: TGTGCCAGCAGTCAAACAGGGAGTTCAAACTATGGC. Translating gives CASSQTGSSNYG. The entire CDR3 protein reads CASSQTGSSNYGYTF. The chain uses TRBV5-5 and TRBJ1-2, with D possibly being TRBD1 (6 bases). The sequenced fragment ends 3 residues before the CDR3 boundary, so the rest is inferred from the germline J gene. V lost 5 bases to trimming and J lost 2 bases, with 16 bases between them. This CDR3 has 15 amino acids. Germline-derived CDR1 and CDR2 are SGHKS and YYEKEE (reference sequence).